Listed below are T cell receptor beta chains from one sample, sequenced in a study of blood T cells in healthy people across ages. Each CDR3 protein is one row after TCRdb ran MiXCR on the 5' RACE reads. The profile shows 600,000 to 900,000 distinct CDR3 sequences, 20% to 30% of them singletons. The sample was also linked to a second study, of T cells of mothers and their children.

Sequencing input: blood. Source of these receptors: a boy aged 5-17 years in good health. Both conserved end residues are part of each CDR3. The D gene is left open where the match is weak. Only some rows state a clone size, as once, few, many or a class for expanded clones.

D,V,J,length,size,CDR3,DNA
TRBD1,TRBV14,TRBJ1-2,16,.,CASSPSTGDGLVGYTF,TGTGCCAGCAGCCCCTCGACAGGGGACGGATTGGTTGGCTACACCTTC
TRBD2,TRBV20-1,TRBJ2-1,13,.,CSARLAGGREQSF,TGCAGTGCCCGACTAGCGGGGGGACGTGAGCAGTCCTTC
.,TRBV5-1,TRBJ1-5,16,few,CASSLRPGAKNQPQHF,TGCGCCAGCAGCTTGAGGCCAGGGGCAAAAAATCAGCCCCAGCATTTT
.,TRBV29-1,TRBJ1-1,11,.,CSVDVNTEAFF,TGCAGCGTTGACGTGAACACTGAAGCTTTCTTT
.,TRBV5-1,TRBJ2-5,14,.,CASRSSSAEETQYF,TGCGCCAGCAGATCCTCTAGCGCAGAAGAGACCCAGTACTTC
.,TRBV29-1,TRBJ2-2,14,.,CSVEGAANTGELFF,TGCAGCGTTGAAGGGGCAGCGAACACCGGGGAGCTGTTTTTT
TRBD2,TRBV7-9,TRBJ2-5,14,.,CASSSLAGAETQYF,TGTGCCAGCAGCTCCCTAGCGGGGGCAGAGACCCAGTACTTC
.,TRBV10-3,TRBJ2-2,14,.,CAISPGPNTGELFF,TGTGCCATCAGTCCAGGACCGAACACCGGGGAGCTGTTTTTT
.,TRBV9,TRBJ1-6,15,few,CASSVRGAYNSPLHF,TGTGCCAGCAGCGTCAGGGGCGCCTATAATTCACCCCTCCACTTT
.,TRBV4-1,TRBJ1-3,16,few,CASSQGRAFSSNTIYF,TGCGCCAGCAGCCAAGGCAGGGCTTTTTCCTCGAACACCATATATTTT
.,TRBV30,TRBJ2-6,16,.,CAWSARALFGANVLTF,TGTGCCTGGAGTGCACGGGCCCTCTTCGGGGCCAACGTCCTGACTTTC
TRBD1,TRBV20-1,TRBJ1-2,13,few,CSAGDRSSYGYTF,TGCAGTGCTGGGGACAGGAGCAGCTATGGCTACACCTTC
.,TRBV6-2/TRBV6-3,TRBJ1-4,13,few,CASGGPPNEKLFF,TGTGCCAGCGGCGGGCCTCCTAATGAAAAACTGTTTTTT
TRBD2,TRBV12-3/TRBV12-4,TRBJ2-5,15,.,CASTPTSGVLGTQYF,TGTGCCAGCACCCCCACTAGCGGGGTCCTCGGAACCCAGTACTTC
TRBD1,TRBV4-1,TRBJ1-1,13,few,CASKDRADTEAFF,TGCGCCAGCAAGGACAGGGCCGACACTGAAGCTTTCTTT
.,TRBV28,TRBJ2-7,15,.,CASRDGTKGRYEQYF,TGTGCCAGCAGGGATGGGACAAAGGGGAGGTACGAGCAGTACTTC
.,TRBV19,TRBJ2-7,15,once,CASSIGVGSSYEQYF,TGTGCCAGTAGTATAGGGGTCGGGAGCTCCTACGAGCAGTACTTC
.,TRBV15,TRBJ1-3,16,few,CATSRDLGSSGNTIYF,TGTGCCACCAGCAGAGATCTAGGGAGCTCTGGAAACACCATATATTTT
.,TRBV6-5,TRBJ1-1,14,.,CASSYQTAGTEAFF,TGTGCCAGCAGTTACCAAACGGCTGGCACTGAAGCTTTCTTT
TRBD1,TRBV20-1,TRBJ1-5,17,.,CSAFHRQGPTSNQPQHF,TGCAGTGCTTTCCATCGACAGGGACCTACTAGCAATCAGCCCCAGCATTTT
.,TRBV7-6,TRBJ2-1,12,.,CASSPFDNEQFF,TGTGCCAGCAGCCCCTTCGACAATGAGCAGTTCTTC
.,TRBV10-3,TRBJ1-1,14,.,CAVNNDPGHVEAFF,TGTGCCGTGAACAACGACCCGGGACACGTTGAAGCTTTCTTT
.,TRBV12-3/TRBV12-4,TRBJ2-7,15,few,CASSFAGSSSYEQYF,TGTGCCAGCAGTTTTGCGGGCTCCAGCTCCTACGAGCAGTACTTC
TRBD1,TRBV20-1,TRBJ1-1,16,.,CSARVGGQGGNTEAFF,TGCAGTGCTAGAGTAGGGGGACAGGGCGGGAACACTGAAGCTTTCTTT
.,TRBV11-1,TRBJ1-5,20,.,CASSNRGVPKPPYSNQPQHF,TGTGCCAGCAGCAATAGGGGGGTCCCTAAGCCTCCATATAGCAATCAGCCCCAGCATTTT
.,TRBV28,TRBJ1-4,18,.,CASSLSTGPLGTNEKLFF,TGTGCCAGCAGTTTATCGACAGGCCCCCTCGGAACTAATGAAAAACTGTTTTTT
.,TRBV7-9,TRBJ2-7,12,few,CASSSQDYEQYF,TGTGCCAGCAGCTCTCAGGACTACGAGCAGTACTTC
.,TRBV11-2,TRBJ2-1,13,.,CASSLERSNEQFF,TGTGCCAGCAGCTTAGAACGTAGCAATGAGCAGTTCTTC
.,TRBV12-3/TRBV12-4,TRBJ2-4,13,many,CASSPDRKNIQYF,TGTGCCAGCAGCCCGGACAGAAAAAACATTCAGTACTTC
TRBD2,TRBV20-1,TRBJ2-5,14,few,CSAAPPGLGGAQYF,TGCAGTGCCGCCCCCCCGGGACTAGGGGGGGCCCAGTACTTC
TRBD2,TRBV6-2/TRBV6-3,TRBJ2-2,18,few,CASTLPGTRTLSTGELFF,TGTGCCAGCACCCTGCCCGGGACTAGGACGCTTTCCACCGGGGAGCTGTTTTTT
.,TRBV30,TRBJ1-2,13,few,CAWSVTGAHGYAF,TGTGCCTGGAGTGTAACCGGGGCCCATGGCTACGCCTTC
.,TRBV7-2,TRBJ1-1,16,.,CASSLAPVGGDTEAFF,TGTGCCAGCAGCTTAGCGCCAGTCGGAGGGGACACTGAAGCTTTCTTT
.,TRBV28,TRBJ2-7,13,few,CASSFLGPYEQYF,TGTGCCAGCAGTTTCTTAGGGCCCTACGAGCAGTACTTC
.,TRBV12-3/TRBV12-4,TRBJ1-6,14,.,CASSPMTYNSPLHF,TGTGCCAGCAGCCCCATGACCTATAATTCACCCCTCCACTTT
.,TRBV3-1,TRBJ2-1,12,few,CASSQAGDEQFF,TGTGCCAGCAGCCAAGCGGGGGACGAGCAGTTCTTC
.,TRBV7-2,TRBJ2-3,15,.,CASTTNGGGTDTQYF,TGTGCCAGCACCACGAACGGAGGGGGAACAGATACGCAGTATTTT
TRBD1,TRBV2,TRBJ2-7,13,.,CASSMDRADEQYF,TGTGCCAGCAGTATGGACAGGGCGGACGAGCAGTACTTC
.,TRBV5-1,TRBJ1-1,15,.,CASSEWGGSGAEAFF,TGCGCCAGCAGTGAGTGGGGGGGTTCAGGGGCTGAAGCTTTCTTT
.,TRBV3-1,TRBJ2-5,16,.,CASSRRGMVHQETQYF,TGTGCCAGCAGCCGAAGAGGGATGGTGCACCAAGAGACCCAGTACTTC
TRBD2,TRBV4-2,TRBJ2-1,13,few,CASSGGLGDEQFF,TGTGCCAGCAGCGGAGGACTAGGCGATGAGCAGTTCTTC
.,TRBV7-2,TRBJ1-4,18,.,CASSLEDGPRGTNEKLFF,TGTGCCAGCAGCTTAGAGGACGGACCGAGGGGAACTAATGAAAAACTGTTTTTT
TRBD1,TRBV27,TRBJ2-7,15,.,CASSFGQGGAYEQYF,TGTGCCAGCAGTTTTGGACAGGGGGGAGCCTACGAGCAGTACTTC
.,TRBV5-1,TRBJ2-1,16,few,CASSLVPRGTYNEQFF,TGCGCCAGCAGCTTGGTCCCGCGGGGAACCTACAATGAGCAGTTCTTC
.,TRBV18,TRBJ1-4,18,once,CASSPFQGGFSPNEKLFF,TGTGCCAGCTCACCTTTCCAGGGAGGTTTTTCACCTAATGAAAAACTGTTTTTT
.,TRBV10-3,TRBJ2-1,13,.,CATAGTTGNEQFF,TGTGCCACTGCGGGGACCACCGGCAATGAGCAGTTCTTC
.,TRBV9,TRBJ2-3,14,.,CASSARGASDTQYF,TGTGCCAGCAGCGCCCGGGGGGCCTCAGATACGCAGTATTTT
TRBD1,TRBV25-1,TRBJ2-4,14,.,CASSGGTGKNIQYF,TGTGCCAGCAGTGGGGGGACAGGGAAAAACATTCAGTACTTC
.,TRBV5-1,TRBJ2-5,13,few,CASFEVGTETQYF,TGCGCCAGTTTCGAGGTCGGCACGGAGACCCAGTACTTC
TRBD1,TRBV6-5,TRBJ2-7,14,.,CASSRTGRAYEQYF,TGTGCCAGCAGTCGGACAGGGAGAGCCTACGAGCAGTACTTC
TRBD2,TRBV9,TRBJ2-7,18,.,CASSVEERAGASSYEQYF,TGTGCCAGCAGCGTAGAGGAGCGAGCGGGGGCCAGCTCCTACGAGCAGTACTTC